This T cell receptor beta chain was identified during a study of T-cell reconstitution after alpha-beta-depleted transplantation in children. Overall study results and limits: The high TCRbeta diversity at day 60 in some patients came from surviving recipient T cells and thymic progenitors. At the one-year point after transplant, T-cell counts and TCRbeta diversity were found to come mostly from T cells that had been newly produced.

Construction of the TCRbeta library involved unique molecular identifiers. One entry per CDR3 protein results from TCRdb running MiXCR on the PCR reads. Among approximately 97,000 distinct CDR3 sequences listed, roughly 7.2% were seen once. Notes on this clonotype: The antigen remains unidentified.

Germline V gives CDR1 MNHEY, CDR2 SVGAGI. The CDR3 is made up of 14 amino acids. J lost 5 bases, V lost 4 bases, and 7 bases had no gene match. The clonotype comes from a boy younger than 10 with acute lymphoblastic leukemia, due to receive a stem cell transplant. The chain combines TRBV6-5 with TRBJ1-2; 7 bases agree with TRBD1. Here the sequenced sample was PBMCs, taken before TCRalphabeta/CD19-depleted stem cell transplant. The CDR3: CASSSKTGFYGYTF. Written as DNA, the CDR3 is TGTGCCAGCAGTTCAAAGACAGGGTTTTATGGCTACACCTTC.